This record covers a single T cell receptor (beta chain). Antigen: not known. The data originate from a study of CD8 T cells in ankylosing spondylitis. Findings and caveats of the study: Clones linked with disease were CD8+ and fairly uncommon in the peripheral blood.

Quantitative 5'-RACE with molecular barcodes generated TCR beta libraries. Via MiXCR, TCRdb re-called the 5' RACE reads, giving one row per CDR3 protein. This sample carries 340,000 or so distinct CDR3 sequences, about 15% of them seen once, and the ten largest clones take roughly 1.1%. The TCR comes from a male donor with ankylosing spondylitis or in good health (not recorded which). Sequencing input: blood, either unsorted or a sorted T cell fraction (not recorded which).

CDR3 DNA sequence: TGTGCCAGCAGCCTTCTACGCCGCGGCCCCTACGAGCAGTACTTC. The encoded protein is CASSLLRRGPYEQYF. This rearrangement joins TRBV3-1 to TRBJ2-7; the D is unclear. The V gene's germline CDR1 is LGHDT and CDR2 YNNKEL (reference sequence). The V gene lost 4 bases and the J gene lost 2 bases, with 15 bases spanning the gap. The CDR3 consists of 15 residues.